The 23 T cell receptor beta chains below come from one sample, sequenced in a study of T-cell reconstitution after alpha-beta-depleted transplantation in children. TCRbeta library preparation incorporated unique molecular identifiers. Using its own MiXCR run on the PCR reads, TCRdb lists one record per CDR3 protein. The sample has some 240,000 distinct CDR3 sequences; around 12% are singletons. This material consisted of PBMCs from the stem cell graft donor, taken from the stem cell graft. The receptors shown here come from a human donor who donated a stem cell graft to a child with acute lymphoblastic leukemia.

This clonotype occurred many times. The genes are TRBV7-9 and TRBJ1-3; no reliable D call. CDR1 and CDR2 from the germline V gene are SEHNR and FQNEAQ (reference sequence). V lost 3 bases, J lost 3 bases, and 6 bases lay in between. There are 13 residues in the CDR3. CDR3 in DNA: TGTGCCAGCAGCTTTACGGATGGAAACACCATATATTTT. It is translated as CASSFTDGNTIYF.

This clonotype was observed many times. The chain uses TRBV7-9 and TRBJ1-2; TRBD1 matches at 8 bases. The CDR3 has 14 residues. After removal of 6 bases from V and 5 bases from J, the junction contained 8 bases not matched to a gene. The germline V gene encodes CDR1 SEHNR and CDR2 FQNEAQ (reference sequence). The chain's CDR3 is CASRPTGDWYGYTF. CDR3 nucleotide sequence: TGTGCCAGCAGGCCGACAGGGGATTGGTATGGCTACACCTTC.

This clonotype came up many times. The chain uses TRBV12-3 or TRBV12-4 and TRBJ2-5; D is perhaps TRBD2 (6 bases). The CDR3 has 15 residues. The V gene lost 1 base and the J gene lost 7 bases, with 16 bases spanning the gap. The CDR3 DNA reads TGTGCCAGCAGTTTAGTGGGACTCGGGGATGTGACCCAGTACTTC. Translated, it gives CASSLVGLGDVTQYF.

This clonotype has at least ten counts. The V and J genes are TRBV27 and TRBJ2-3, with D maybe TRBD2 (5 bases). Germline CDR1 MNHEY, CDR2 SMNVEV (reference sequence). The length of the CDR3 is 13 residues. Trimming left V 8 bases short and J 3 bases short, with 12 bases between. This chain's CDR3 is CASWEFWTDTQYF. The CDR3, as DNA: TGTGCCAGCTGGGAGTTTTGGACAGATACGCAGTATTTT.

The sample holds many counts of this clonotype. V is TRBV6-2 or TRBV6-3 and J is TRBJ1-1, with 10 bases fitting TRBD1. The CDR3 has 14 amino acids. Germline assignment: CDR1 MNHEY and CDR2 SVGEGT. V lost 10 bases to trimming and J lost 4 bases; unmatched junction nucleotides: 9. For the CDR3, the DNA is TGTGCCACTCAGAGGGACAGGGGTCCCACTGAAGCTTTCTTT. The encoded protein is CATQRDRGPTEAFF.

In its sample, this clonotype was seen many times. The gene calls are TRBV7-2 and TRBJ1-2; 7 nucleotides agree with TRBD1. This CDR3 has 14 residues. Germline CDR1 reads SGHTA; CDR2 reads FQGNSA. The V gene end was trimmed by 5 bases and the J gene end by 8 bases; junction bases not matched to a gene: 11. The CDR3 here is CASSLRGTKEGYTF. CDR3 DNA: TGTGCCAGCAGCCTCAGGGGGACGAAGGAAGGCTACACCTTC.

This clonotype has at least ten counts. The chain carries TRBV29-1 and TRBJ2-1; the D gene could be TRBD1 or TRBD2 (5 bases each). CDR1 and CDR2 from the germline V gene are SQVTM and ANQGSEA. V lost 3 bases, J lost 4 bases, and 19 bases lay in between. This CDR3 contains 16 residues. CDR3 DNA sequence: TGCAGCGTTGAGATTGGTGGGGGAGCGATTTACAATGAGCAGTTCTTC. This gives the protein CSVEIGGGAIYNEQFF.

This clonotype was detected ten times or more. As DNA, the CDR3 is TGTGCCAGCAGCCAAGGGACAATCGAAGAGACCCAGTACTTC. Its protein product is CASSQGTIEETQYF. The chain couples TRBV5-6 to TRBJ2-5, with D maybe TRBD1 (6 bases). V lost 4 bases to trimming and J lost 3 bases, with 13 bases between them. Germline CDR1 and CDR2: SGHDT and YYEEEE. The CDR3 sequence is 14 residues long.

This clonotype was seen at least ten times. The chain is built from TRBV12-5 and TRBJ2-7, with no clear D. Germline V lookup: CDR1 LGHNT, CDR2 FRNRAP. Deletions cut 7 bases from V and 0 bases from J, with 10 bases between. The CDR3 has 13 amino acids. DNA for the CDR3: TGTGCTAGTGCACCGGACGCCTCCTACGAGCAGTACTTC. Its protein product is CASAPDASYEQYF.

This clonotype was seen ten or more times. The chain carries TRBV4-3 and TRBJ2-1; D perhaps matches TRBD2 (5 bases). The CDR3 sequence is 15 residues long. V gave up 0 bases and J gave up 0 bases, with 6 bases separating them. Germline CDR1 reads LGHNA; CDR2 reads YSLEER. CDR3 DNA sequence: TGCGCCAGCAGCCAAGATGGGAGCTCCTACAATGAGCAGTTCTTC. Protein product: CASSQDGSSYNEQFF.

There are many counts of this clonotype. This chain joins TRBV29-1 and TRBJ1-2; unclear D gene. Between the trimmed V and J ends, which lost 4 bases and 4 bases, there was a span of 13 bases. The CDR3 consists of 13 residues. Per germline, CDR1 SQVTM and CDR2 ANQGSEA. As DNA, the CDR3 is TGCAGCGTTGTGGCCGGGAGGGCCTATGGCTACACCTTC. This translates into CSVVAGRAYGYTF. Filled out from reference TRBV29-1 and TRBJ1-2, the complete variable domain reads SAVISQKPSRDICQRGTSLTIQCQVDSQVTMMFWYRQQPGQSLTLIATANQGSEATYESGFVIDKFPISRPNLTFSTLTVSNMSPEDSSIYLCSVVAGRAYGYTFGSGTRLTVV.

This chain's CDR3 is CASSQGWHRPPTEAFF. DNA for the CDR3: TGCGCCAGCAGCCAGGGGTGGCACCGGCCGCCCACTGAAGCTTTCTTT. V and J are TRBV4-3 and TRBJ1-1; D not certain. Germline lookup yields CDR1 LGHNA and CDR2 YSLEER. With 3 bases removed from V and 4 bases from J, the gap between germline ends came to 18 bases. The CDR3 is 16 amino acids.

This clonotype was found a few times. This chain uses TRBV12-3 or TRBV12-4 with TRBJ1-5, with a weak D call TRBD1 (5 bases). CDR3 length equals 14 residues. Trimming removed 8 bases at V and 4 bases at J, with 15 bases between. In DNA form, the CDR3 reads TGTGCCAGCGGTACAGGATCTGCGAATCAGCCCCAGCATTTT. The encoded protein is CASGTGSANQPQHF.

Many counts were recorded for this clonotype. The CDR3 is CASTQQGARGYEQYF. DNA for the CDR3: TGTGCCAGCACCCAACAGGGGGCGCGGGGTTACGAGCAGTACTTC. V usage is TRBV6-1 and J usage is TRBJ2-7, with 9 bases identical to TRBD1. CDR3 length equals 15 residues. Trimming cost V 7 bases and J 4 bases; bases outside gene matches: 11. CDR1 is MNHNS, CDR2 SASEGT, per germline.

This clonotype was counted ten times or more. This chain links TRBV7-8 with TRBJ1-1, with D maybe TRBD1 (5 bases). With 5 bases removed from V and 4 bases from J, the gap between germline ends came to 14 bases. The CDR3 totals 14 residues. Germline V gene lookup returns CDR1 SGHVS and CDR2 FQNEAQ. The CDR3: CASSRTRVVTEAFF. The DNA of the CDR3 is TGTGCCAGCAGCCGTACCAGGGTCGTCACTGAAGCTTTCTTT.

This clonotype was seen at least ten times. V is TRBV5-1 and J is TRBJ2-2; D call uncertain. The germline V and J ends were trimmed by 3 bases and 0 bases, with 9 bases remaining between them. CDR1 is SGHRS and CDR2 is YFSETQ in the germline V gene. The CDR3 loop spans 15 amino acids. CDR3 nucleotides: TGCGCCAGCAGCTCCCGACGGACGAACACCGGGGAGCTGTTTTTT. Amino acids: CASSSRRTNTGELFF.

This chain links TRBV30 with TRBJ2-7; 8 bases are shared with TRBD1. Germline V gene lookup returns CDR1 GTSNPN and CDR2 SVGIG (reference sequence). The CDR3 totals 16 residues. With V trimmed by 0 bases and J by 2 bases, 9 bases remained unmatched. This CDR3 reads CAWSVFWTGRPYEQYF. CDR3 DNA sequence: TGTGCCTGGAGTGTATTCTGGACAGGGCGACCCTACGAGCAGTACTTC.

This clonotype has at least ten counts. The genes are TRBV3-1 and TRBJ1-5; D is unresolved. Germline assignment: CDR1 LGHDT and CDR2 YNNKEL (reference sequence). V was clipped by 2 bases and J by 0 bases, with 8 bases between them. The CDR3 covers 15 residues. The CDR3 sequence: CASSQIWGSNQPQHF. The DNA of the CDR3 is TGTGCCAGCAGCCAAATTTGGGGTAGCAATCAGCCCCAGCATTTT.

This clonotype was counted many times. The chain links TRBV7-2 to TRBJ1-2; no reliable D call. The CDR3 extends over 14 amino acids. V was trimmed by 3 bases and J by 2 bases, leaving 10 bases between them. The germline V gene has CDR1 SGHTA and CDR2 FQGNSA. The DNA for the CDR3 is TGTGCCAGCAGCTTCTCCGCGGCGAACTATGGCTACACCTTC. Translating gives CASSFSAANYGYTF.

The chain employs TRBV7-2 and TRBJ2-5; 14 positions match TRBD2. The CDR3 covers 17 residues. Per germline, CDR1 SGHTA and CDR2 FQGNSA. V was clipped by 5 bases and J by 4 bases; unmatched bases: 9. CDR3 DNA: TGTGCCAGCAGCCCAAGACTAGCGGGGGGGCAGGGAGAGACCCAGTACTTC. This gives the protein CASSPRLAGGQGETQYF.

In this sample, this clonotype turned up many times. This CDR3 reads CASSQGPGTSGRIYEQFF. CDR3 bases: TGCGCCAGCAGCCAAGGTCCCGGGACTAGCGGGAGAATTTATGAGCAGTTCTTC. The rearrangement links TRBV4-3 to TRBJ2-1; 14 bases align to TRBD2. The CDR3 totals 18 residues. Losses at the gene ends were 1 base for V and 8 bases for J; bases not matched to a gene: 10. Germline CDR1 and CDR2: LGHNA and YSLEER.

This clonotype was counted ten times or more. The CDR3 is CASSGRGRETQYF. CDR3 sequence (DNA): TGTGCCAGTAGTGGGAGGGGAAGAGAGACCCAGTACTTC. The chain joins TRBV19 to TRBJ2-5; 7 bases are a match to TRBD2. V gave up 5 bases and J gave up 4 bases; unmatched junction bases: 4. Germline CDR1 and CDR2: LNHDA and SQIVND (reference sequence). The CDR3 has 13 amino acids.

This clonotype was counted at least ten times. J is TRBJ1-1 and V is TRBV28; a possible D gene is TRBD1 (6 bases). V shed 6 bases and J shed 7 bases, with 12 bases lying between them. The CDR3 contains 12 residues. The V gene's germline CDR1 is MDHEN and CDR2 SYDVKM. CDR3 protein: CASRSRGFEAFF. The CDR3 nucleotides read TGTGCCAGCAGATCCAGGGGATTTGAAGCTTTCTTT.